This T cell receptor beta chain originates from a study of shared clonotypes between healthy human individuals. Assay used: immunoSEQ multiplex PCR; TCRdb lists only in-frame clones, some missing. The table has fewer than 850,000 clones, 60% to 80% seen once; the top ten hold about 2%. The germline V gene encodes CDR1 SGHRS and CDR2 YFSETQ. V gave up 1 base and J gave up 2 bases; unmatched junction bases: 18. This CDR3 has 21 residues. Study observations and caveats: With few donors, the genetic and exposure-history diversity represented was limited. Relative to clonotypes present in all four donors, those not shared had lower generation probabilities.

This clone was observed at least ten times. Its antigen is unidentified. The sample comprised memory CD4+ T cells sorted from blood. Subset denoted: CD45RA-negative fraction. V and J are TRBV5-1 and TRBJ2-1; 10 positions match TRBD2. The origin of this receptor is a woman in her 30s in good health. The chain's CDR3 is CASSLKLAGVSSGRPYNEQFF. As DNA, the CDR3 is TGCGCCAGCAGCTTGAAGCTTGCGGGGGTGTCTAGCGGGAGACCCTACAATGAGCAGTTCTTC.